A selection of T cell receptor beta chains follows, all from one sample in a study of T cells expressing NK-cell markers. TCRdb reprocessed the 5' RACE reads, keeping one entry per CDR3 protein, no DNA. Its table lists roughly 120,000 distinct CDR3 sequences. The sequenced sample consisted of blood T cells: a sorted CD56 or NKG2C T cell subset, CD4+ or CD8+ T cells, or bulk PBMC T cells (not recorded which). The receptors were gathered from a woman between 18 and 75 years old in good health. Each CDR3 is given with its conserved first and last residue.

v_call: TRBV7-2; j_call: TRBJ2-1; cdr3_aa: CASSLETVGNNEQFF
v_call: TRBV11-2; j_call: TRBJ1-1; cdr3_aa: CASSLVDGPEAFF
v_call: TRBV11-2; j_call: TRBJ2-6; cdr3_aa: CASSLSPAGTSGANVLTF
v_call: TRBV5-1; j_call: TRBJ1-1; cdr3_aa: CASSLARTQGTEAFF
v_call: TRBV27; j_call: TRBJ2-5; cdr3_aa: CASSLGFGPQETQYF
v_call: TRBV4-3; j_call: TRBJ1-5; cdr3_aa: CASSQDNGGGQPQHF
v_call: TRBV5-6; j_call: TRBJ1-1; cdr3_aa: CASSHGTGGLDEAFF
v_call: TRBV28; j_call: TRBJ1-1; cdr3_aa: CASSRQGLAEAFF
v_call: TRBV4-3; j_call: TRBJ2-7; cdr3_aa: CASSQDSGRLRGEQYF
v_call: TRBV27; j_call: TRBJ1-6; cdr3_aa: CASSLGGTLHF
v_call: TRBV19; j_call: TRBJ2-3; cdr3_aa: CASSIDPGKDTQYF
v_call: TRBV6-1; j_call: TRBJ2-1; cdr3_aa: CASSEVSGRDNEQFF
v_call: TRBV27; j_call: TRBJ1-1; cdr3_aa: CASSFTGITEAFF